This entry lists 22 T cell receptor beta chains sequenced from one sample in a study of CD8+ T cells in alopecia areata (dated by TCRdb to the late 2010s). Library generation was performed with the immunoSEQ multiplex PCR assay. For TCR sequencing, RNA was extracted from every sample and reverse transcribed into cDNA to serve as template. The table was pulled from immuneACCESS by TCRdb, which kept in-frame rearrangements only. Such tables lose some clones; where checked, under half of the loss comes from unresolved V genes, and the rest has no known cause. The sample contains approximately 89,000 clones, less than 50% of them found a single time. The top ten hold roughly 0.79% of the sample. The sequencing input was CD4+ T cells sorted from blood. The receptors were gathered from a human donor with alopecia areata.

The chain combines TRBV4-2 with TRBJ2-1; D ambiguous. V was cut by 0 bases and J by 9 bases, with 15 bases left in between. There are 15 residues in the CDR3. CDR1 LGHNA and CDR2 YNFKEQ come from the germline V gene. The CDR3 DNA sequence: TGTGCCAGCAGCCAAGATCCGTTGAGCGATCGTGAGCAGTTCTTC. Translated, it gives CASSQDPLSDREQFF.

The V call is TRBV30, the J call TRBJ1-3; D unresolved. Trimming took 6 bases from V and 0 from J, leaving 6 bases between them. Germline CDR1 reads GTSNPN; CDR2 reads SVGIG (reference sequence). The length of the CDR3 is 12 residues. The CDR3 DNA follows: TGTGCCTGTTGGCACTCTGGAAACACCATATATTTT. This translates into CACWHSGNTIYF.

This sequence joins TRBV28 and TRBJ1-5, with D tentatively TRBD1 (6 bases). Germline lookup yields CDR1 MDHEN and CDR2 SYDVKM. Trimming left V 2 bases short and J 2 bases short, with 13 bases between. The CDR3 is 16 amino acids. The CDR3 DNA reads TGTGCCAGCAGTTTACCCGGGGCAGGGGGCAATCAGCCCCAGCATTTT. Translation: CASSLPGAGGNQPQHF.

This clone was observed a handful of times. The J gene is TRBJ2-7, the V gene TRBV2; TRBD1 matches 7 bases. This CDR3 comprises 14 residues. CDR1 and CDR2 from the germline V gene are SNHLY and FYNNEI. V lost 8 bases, J lost 3 bases, and 10 bases stayed unmatched. DNA for the CDR3: TGTGCCAGCTTAGAAGGGGGCGCGGTCTACGAGCAGTACTTC. It yields the protein CASLEGGAVYEQYF. Full variable domain (rest looked up from reference TRBV2 and TRBJ2-7): EPEVTQTPSHQVTQMGQEVILRCVPISNHLYFYWYRQILGQKVEFLVSFYNNEISEKSEIFDDQFSVERPDGSNFTLKIRSTKLEDSAMYFCASLEGGAVYEQYFGPGTRLTVT.

This clone occurred a few times. This sequence joins TRBV18 and TRBJ1-5, with D perhaps matching TRBD1 (6 bases). CDR3 size: 16 residues. Between the trimmed V and J ends, which lost 2 bases and 2 bases, there was a span of 13 bases. Germline CDR1 reads KGHSH; CDR2 reads LQKENI. As DNA, the CDR3 is TGTGCCAGCTCACCAGGCAGGGGCGAAGGCAATCAGCCCCAGCATTTT. Protein product: CASSPGRGEGNQPQHF.

The chain employs TRBV28 and TRBJ2-1, with 8 bases aligning to TRBD2. This CDR3 contains 14 residues. Germline-derived CDR1 and CDR2 are MDHEN and SYDVKM. The DNA of the CDR3 is TGTGTCATAGCAGGAGCGGGGGATAACAATGAGCAGTTCTTC. Protein product: CVIAGAGDNNEQFF.

The rearrangement uses TRBV11-3 and TRBJ1-4; TRBD1 is a possible D gene (5 bases). CDR1 is SGHNT, CDR2 YENEEA, per germline. The CDR3 consists of 13 residues. V was trimmed by 5 bases and J by 11 bases, leaving 15 bases between them. CDR3 nucleotides: TGTGCCAGCAGCCAGACGAGGGACGCGAAACTGTTTTTT. Residues: CASSQTRDAKLFF.

The chain combines TRBV30 with TRBJ2-7; 9 bases are a match to TRBD1. V lost 5 bases and J lost 2; bases outside the gene matches: 4. Germline CDR1 reads GTSNPN; CDR2 reads SVGIG (reference sequence). This CDR3 comprises 13 residues. The CDR3 spells CAWERTGAYEQYF. For the CDR3, the DNA is TGTGCCTGGGAGCGGACAGGGGCCTACGAGCAGTACTTC.

This clone was detected a few times. The V and J genes are TRBV7-9 and TRBJ2-1; possibly TRBD1 or TRBD2 for D (5 bases each). Germline V gives CDR1 SEHNR, CDR2 FQNEAQ (reference sequence). V was shortened by 5 bases and J by 5 bases, with 16 bases between the two germline ends. This CDR3 comprises 15 residues. In nucleotides, the CDR3 is TGTGCCAGCAGCGTCGGGGCGGCACGGCACAATGAGCAGTTCTTC. Its translation is CASSVGAARHNEQFF.

This chain links TRBV7-2 with TRBJ1-1, with D possibly TRBD1 on 5 matching bases. CDR1 is SGHTA, CDR2 FQGNSA, per germline. Trimming took off 1 base at V and 0 bases at J, with 9 bases between the two ends. The CDR3 is made up of 15 amino acids. The CDR3 nucleotides are TGTGCCAGCAGCTTAGGGATGACAGTGAACACTGAAGCTTTCTTT. Translating it yields CASSLGMTVNTEAFF.

This clone turned up a few times. In DNA form, the CDR3 reads TGTGCCAGCAGCGTCGGTAGCGACACCGGGGAGCTGTTTTTT. This gives the protein CASSVGSDTGELFF. This rearrangement joins TRBV9 to TRBJ2-2; weak D call: TRBD2 (5 bases). V lost 2 bases and J 3 bases, leaving 8 bases between the germline ends. CDR1 is SGDLS, CDR2 YYNGEE, per germline. The CDR3 has 14 amino acids.

This clone has just a few counts. The V call is TRBV28, the J call TRBJ2-7; D is perhaps TRBD1 (6 bases). This CDR3 comprises 15 residues. Trimming pared 2 bases from V and 4 bases from J, leaving 15 bases between. Germline values: CDR1 MDHEN, CDR2 SYDVKM. This CDR3 is CASSLLRGFGYEQYF. As DNA, the CDR3 is TGTGCCAGCAGTTTACTCAGGGGTTTTGGGTACGAGCAGTACTTC.

This clone was seen only a few times. The V and J genes are TRBV29-1 and TRBJ2-1, with 14 bases matching TRBD2. The J segment lost 7 bases and the V segment lost 4 bases, leaving 6 bases of the junction unmatched. The CDR3 spans 15 residues. Per the germline V gene, CDR1 is SQVTM and CDR2 is ANQGSEA. CDR3 in amino acids: CSVGGLAGAVNEQFF. The CDR3 DNA reads TGCAGCGTTGGGGGACTAGCGGGAGCGGTGAATGAGCAGTTCTTC.

A few counts support this clone. This sequence joins TRBV29-1 and TRBJ2-1; 9 bases map to TRBD1. V lost 7 bases to trimming and J lost 12 bases; unmatched junction nucleotides: 4. The CDR3 covers 10 residues. Germline values: CDR1 SQVTM, CDR2 ANQGSEA. The CDR3 is CSAVTGGQFF. The CDR3 DNA follows: TGCAGCGCTGTGACAGGGGGGCAGTTCTTC.

This clone has more than one count but fewer than ten. The chain has TRBV29-1 and TRBJ2-1; D gene unclear. Germline CDR1 reads SQVTM; CDR2 reads ANQGSEA. The CDR3 has 13 amino acids. Trimming removed 1 base at V and 12 bases at J, with 16 bases between. Here the CDR3 DNA reads TGCAGCGTTGAAGGCCGGGCTCGGCTAGGGCAGTTCTTC. Amino acid sequence: CSVEGRARLGQFF.

The chain joins TRBV21-1 to TRBJ2-4. TRBV21-1 is a recognized pseudogene. The CDR3 covers 12 residues. Written as DNA, the CDR3 is TGTGCCAGCATTTTATTGGTGGTCATTCAGTACTTC. It yields the protein CASILLVVIQYF.

This clone showed up just once. The chain links TRBV28 to TRBJ2-7; D possibly corresponds to TRBD1 (6 bases). This CDR3 has 17 residues. V lost 5 bases and J 7 bases, leaving 27 bases between the germline ends. Germline assignment: CDR1 MDHEN and CDR2 SYDVKM. This CDR3 reads CASSPPGEPLWSGEQYF. The DNA of the CDR3 is TGTGCCAGCAGTCCCCCAGGGGAGCCCCTCTGGAGTGGGGAGCAGTACTTC. Filled out from reference TRBV28 and TRBJ2-7, the complete variable domain reads DVKVTQSSRYLVKRTGEKVFLECVQDMDHENMFWYRQDPGLGLRLIYFSYDVKMKEKGDIPEGYSVSREKKERFSLILESASTNQTSMYLCASSPPGEPLWSGEQYFGPGTRLTVT.

This clone was seen a handful of times. The chain has TRBV28 and TRBJ1-1, with D maybe TRBD1 (6 bases). The CDR3 covers 11 residues. V was cut by 7 bases and J by 3 bases, with 6 bases left in between. Germline V lookup: CDR1 MDHEN, CDR2 SYDVKM. This CDR3 reads CASTGDTEAFF. CDR3 DNA: TGTGCCAGCACAGGGGACACTGAAGCTTTCTTT.

The CDR3 DNA is TGTGCCAGCAGCTTAGACAGGGTCGCTGGCTACACCTTC. Translating gives CASSLDRVAGYTF. The chain recombines TRBV7-2 with TRBJ1-2, with D possibly being TRBD1 (6 bases). Germline V gene data show CDR1 as SGHTA and CDR2 as FQGNSA. Deletions cut 1 base from V and 7 bases from J, with 10 bases between. The CDR3 has 13 amino acids. Filled out from reference TRBV7-2 and TRBJ1-2, the complete variable domain reads GAGVSQSPSNKVTEKGKDVELRCDPISGHTALYWYRQSLGQGLEFLIYFQGNSAPDKSGLPSDRFSAERTGGSVSTLTIQRTQQEDSAVYLCASSLDRVAGYTFGSGTRLTVV.

CDR3: CARYEQYF. The DNA for the CDR3 is TGCGCCCGCTACGAGCAGTACTTC. The rearrangement uses TRBV23-1 and TRBJ2-7; D uncertain. TRBV23-1 is reported as an ORF; its role is uncertain. V gave up 11 bases and J gave up 3 bases, with 2 bases separating them. This CDR3 region has 8 residues.

The J gene is TRBJ2-5, the V gene TRBV6-5; no definite D call. Germline loops: CDR1 MNHEY, CDR2 SVGAGI. V was trimmed by 7 bases and J by 5 bases, leaving 14 bases between them. The CDR3 runs 13 residues. CDR3 DNA sequence: TGTGCCAGCAACCAGGACCCGAGGGAGACCCAGTACTTC. Translating it yields CASNQDPRETQYF.

This clone was seen a handful of times. CDR3 sequence reads: CSVGRILSENEQFF. CDR3 sequence (DNA): TGCAGCGTTGGGCGGATCCTGTCGGAGAATGAGCAGTTCTTC. The chain carries TRBV29-1 and TRBJ2-1; D ambiguous. The CDR3 has 14 residues. From germline, CDR1 is SQVTM and CDR2 ANQGSEA. The ends were cut back, 4 bases at V and 7 bases at J, with 17 bases in the middle.